This entry lists 17 T cell receptor beta chains sequenced from one sample in a study of graft-versus-host responses after intestinal transplantation. The protocol was immunoSEQ multiplex PCR, while the TCRdb copy is restricted to in-frame clones and leaves out a portion. The data show under 85,000 clones, about 94% seen once. Which antigens these TCRs recognize remains unknown. Sequencing was performed on unstimulated CD8+ T cells sorted from spleen or lymph node cells, taken before intestinal transplant. The receptors derive from a human donor who received an intestinal transplant.

This clone was picked up one time. This sequence joins TRBV5-1 and TRBJ1-2, with D possibly TRBD1 on 5 matching bases. This CDR3 has 16 amino acids. The germline V gene has CDR1 SGHRS and CDR2 YFSETQ. Between the trimmed V and J ends, which lost 2 bases and 1 base, there was a span of 15 bases. This CDR3 reads CASSLDPAGGNYGYTF. The CDR3 nucleotides read TGCGCCAGCAGCTTAGACCCCGCCGGGGGTAACTATGGCTACACCTTC.

The chain couples TRBV6-5 to TRBJ2-7; D call uncertain. Germline V lookup: CDR1 MNHEY, CDR2 SVGAGI. CDR3 size: 13 residues. The ends were cut back, 5 bases at V and 6 bases at J, with 14 bases in the middle. The chain's CDR3 is CASSEWAPGEQYF. The CDR3 nucleotides are TGTGCCAGCAGTGAATGGGCTCCGGGCGAGCAGTACTTC.

Only one count was recorded for this clone. The genes are TRBV29-1 and TRBJ2-3; the D gene is possibly TRBD2 (6 bases). Germline CDR1 SQVTM, CDR2 ANQGSEA. The CDR3 has 15 residues. With 6 bases removed from V and 0 bases from J, the gap between germline ends came to 16 bases. The CDR3, as DNA: TGCAGCGTGGTGGGACTTCCCGCTAGCACAGATACGCAGTATTTT. It yields the protein CSVVGLPASTDTQYF.

The rearrangement uses TRBV5-1 and TRBJ2-1, with 10 nucleotides matching TRBD2. V was pared by 5 bases and J by 1 base, with 9 bases of the junction left unmatched. Germline V gene sequence: CDR1 SGHRS, CDR2 YFSETQ. This CDR3 spans 17 amino acids. For the CDR3, the DNA is TGCGCCAGCAGGGCCCTAGCGGGAGTGATATCCTACAATGAGCAGTTCTTC. Amino acids: CASRALAGVISYNEQFF.

The chain joins TRBV5-1 to TRBJ2-7; 14 bases line up with TRBD2. CDR3 length: 14 residues. Germline V gene lookup returns CDR1 SGHRS and CDR2 YFSETQ. Losses at the gene ends were 5 bases for V and 5 bases for J; bases not matched to a gene: 3. This CDR3 is CASRGLAGVHEQYF. The CDR3 DNA is TGCGCCAGCAGGGGACTAGCGGGAGTCCACGAGCAGTACTTC.

The rearrangement uses TRBV5-4 and TRBJ1-2; TRBD1 might be the D (6 bases). CDR3 length equals 15 residues. Trimming shortened V by 4 bases and J by 4 bases, and 17 bases separated the two germline ends. Germline CDR1 and CDR2: SGHNT and YYREEE (reference sequence). CDR3 in amino acids: CASSPGTISPYGYTF. The CDR3 nucleotides are TGTGCCAGCAGCCCCGGGACAATTTCTCCCTATGGCTACACCTTC. The entire variable domain, with the rest obtained from reference TRBV5-4 and TRBJ1-2, is as follows: ETGVTQSPTHLIKTRGQQVTLRCSSQSGHNTVSWYQQALGQGPQFIFQYYREEENGRGNFPPRFSGLQFPNYSSELNVNALELDDSALYLCASSPGTISPYGYTFGSGTRLTVV.

The V call is TRBV28, the J call TRBJ1-3; unclear D gene. Per the germline V gene, CDR1 is MDHEN and CDR2 is SYDVKM. CDR3 length: 15 residues. Trimming cost V 2 bases and J 0 bases, with 8 bases left between them. CDR3: CASSLRADSGNTIYF. The CDR3 region has the DNA TGTGCCAGCAGTTTACGGGCCGACTCTGGAAACACCATATATTTT. The full variable domain, its missing parts supplied by reference TRBV28 and TRBJ1-3, is DVKVTQSSRYLVKRTGEKVFLECVQDMDHENMFWYRQDPGLGLRLIYFSYDVKMKEKGDIPEGYSVSREKKERFSLILESASTNQTSMYLCASSLRADSGNTIYFGEGSWLTVV.

The rearrangement joins TRBV4-1 to TRBJ2-7; D uncertain. V gave up 4 bases and J gave up 3 bases, with 10 bases separating them. CDR1 and CDR2 (germline): MGHRA, YSYEKL. The CDR3 runs 13 residues. The CDR3 DNA reads as TGCGCCAGCAGCCTAGACGCAGACTACGAGCAGTACTTC. Translated, it gives CASSLDADYEQYF.

The chain combines TRBV18 with TRBJ2-7; weak D call: TRBD1 (6 bases). The CDR3 contains 17 residues. Per the germline V gene, CDR1 is KGHSH and CDR2 is LQKENI. Trimming shortened V by 3 bases and J by 3 bases, and 21 bases separated the two germline ends. The CDR3 DNA sequence: TGTGCCAGCTCACCCACCGGGGACAACGTCCTCAGCTACGAGCAGTACTTC. It specifies CASSPTGDNVLSYEQYF.

This chain connects TRBV28 to TRBJ1-5; TRBD1 matches 10 bases. Germline CDR1 and CDR2: MDHEN and SYDVKM. The CDR3 is 21 residues long. Trimming took 6 bases from V and 2 from J; bases not matched to a gene: 22. The CDR3 bases are TGTGCCAGCAGCCGTTGGTGGATTCGGGTCCGGGACAGGGGTGGCAATCAGCCCCAGCATTTT. This sequence encodes CASSRWWIRVRDRGGNQPQHF.

The chain joins TRBV4-1 to TRBJ2-1; D is unresolved. The CDR3 runs to 13 residues. Trimming removed 1 base at V and 7 bases at J, with 8 bases between. Germline V CDR1 and CDR2: MGHRA, YSYEKL. The CDR3 DNA reads as TGCGCCAGCAGCCAAGTTGAAGAGAATGAGCAGTTCTTC. It yields the protein CASSQVEENEQFF.

This clone was found once. V is TRBV29-1 and J is TRBJ2-7; D unclear. The germline V gene encodes CDR1 SQVTM and CDR2 ANQGSEA. Trimming stripped 4 bases from V and 2 bases from J, with 12 bases between. This CDR3 is built from 13 residues. This chain's CDR3 is CSVGEMATYEQYF. DNA for the CDR3: TGCAGCGTTGGCGAAATGGCCACCTACGAGCAGTACTTC.

The CDR3 DNA follows: TGCAGCGTTGAACTTCGCTCCTACAATGAGCAGTTCTTC. Amino acid sequence: CSVELRSYNEQFF. The chain employs TRBV29-1 and TRBJ2-1; D gene unclear. V was shortened by 2 bases and J by 0 bases, with 5 bases between the two germline ends. This CDR3 has 13 amino acids. Germline CDR1 is SQVTM and CDR2 is ANQGSEA.

This chain connects TRBV7-9 to TRBJ2-5; a possible D gene is TRBD2 (6 bases). The CDR3 is 13 residues long. From germline, CDR1 is SEHNR and CDR2 FQNEAQ (reference sequence). Trimming took 5 bases from V and 3 from J, leaving 10 bases between them. CDR3 nucleotides: TGTGCCAGCAGCGACCTAGCGAAAGAGACCCAGTACTTC. Amino acid sequence: CASSDLAKETQYF. Combining the CDR3 with reference TRBV7-9 and TRBJ2-5 gives the whole variable domain DTGVSQNPRHKITKRGQNVTFRCDPISEHNRLYWYRQTLGQGPEFLTYFQNEAQLEKSRLLSDRFSAERPKGSFSTLEIQRTEQGDSAMYLCASSDLAKETQYFGPGTRLLVL.

The chain links TRBV9 to TRBJ2-4; 14 nucleotides line up with TRBD2. Trimming took 2 bases from V and 3 from J; bases not matched to a gene: 1. Germline V CDR1 and CDR2: SGDLS, YYNGEE. The CDR3 consists of 16 residues. The CDR3 sequence: CASSVGLAGGKNIQYF. DNA for the CDR3: TGTGCCAGCAGCGTCGGACTAGCGGGAGGCAAAAACATTCAGTACTTC.

V is TRBV21-1 and J is TRBJ1-4; the table's D call TRBD1 went unverified against the DNA. TRBV21-1 is a documented pseudogene. There are 15 residues in the CDR3. The CDR3 coding sequence is TGTGCCAGCAGCTACGGACAGACCTCACTTGAAAAACTGTTTTTT. Encoded protein: CASSYGQTSLEKLFF.

The rearrangement uses TRBV6-1 and TRBJ2-1; 13 bases agree with TRBD2. The CDR3 covers 15 residues. Germline V gene data show CDR1 as MNHNS and CDR2 as SASEGT. The V gene end was trimmed by 1 base and the J gene end by 8 bases; junction bases not matched to a gene: 2. The chain's CDR3 is CASSEGTSGSYEQFF. The CDR3, as DNA: TGTGCCAGCAGTGAAGGGACTAGCGGGAGCTATGAGCAGTTCTTC.